The clone carrying this TCR beta chain was detected only once. Germline values: CDR1 SGDLS, CDR2 YYNGEE. The length of the CDR3 is 14 residues. V gave up 3 bases and J gave up 4 bases; unmatched junction bases: 7. The protocol was immunoSEQ multiplex PCR, while the TCRdb copy is restricted to in-frame clones and leaves out a portion. The table lists about 230,000 clones, approximately 87% of them singletons. This record comes from a study of blood T cell repertoires in COVID-19. The sample taken for sequencing was peripheral blood. This rearrangement joins TRBV9 to TRBJ2-7; TRBD1 matches at 7 bases. The sequence derives from a woman aged 70-85 years with active or convalescent COVID-19. The DNA for the CDR3 is TGTGCCAGCAGCGCAACCGGGACAGAGTACGAGCAGTACTTC. This codes for CASSATGTEYEQYF.